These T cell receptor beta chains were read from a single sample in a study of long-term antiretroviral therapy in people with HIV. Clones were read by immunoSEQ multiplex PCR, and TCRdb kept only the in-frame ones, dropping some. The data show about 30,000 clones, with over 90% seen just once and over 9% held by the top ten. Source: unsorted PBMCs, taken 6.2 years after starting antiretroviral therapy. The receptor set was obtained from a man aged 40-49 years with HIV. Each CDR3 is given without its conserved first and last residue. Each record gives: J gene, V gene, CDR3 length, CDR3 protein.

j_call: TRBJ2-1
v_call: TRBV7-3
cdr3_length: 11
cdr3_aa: ASSLAGDNEQF

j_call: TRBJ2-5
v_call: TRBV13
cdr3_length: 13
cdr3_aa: ASSLGTGVLETQY

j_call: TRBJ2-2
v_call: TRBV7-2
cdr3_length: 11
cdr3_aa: ASSLTGAGELF

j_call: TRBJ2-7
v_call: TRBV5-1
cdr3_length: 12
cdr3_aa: ASSLDGSSYEQY

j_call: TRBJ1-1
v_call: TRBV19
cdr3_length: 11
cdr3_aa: ASSIGTNTEAF

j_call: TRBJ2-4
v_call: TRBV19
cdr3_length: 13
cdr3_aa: ASTARTGRGNIQY

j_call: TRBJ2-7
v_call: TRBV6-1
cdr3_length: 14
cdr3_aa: ASSEAAEEFIYEQY

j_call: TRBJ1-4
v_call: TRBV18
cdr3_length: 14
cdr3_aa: ASSPEPRPGGEKLF

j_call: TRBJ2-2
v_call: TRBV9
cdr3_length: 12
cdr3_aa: ASSVVTDTGELF

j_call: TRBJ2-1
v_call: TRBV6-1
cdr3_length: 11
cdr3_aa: ASRSLLADEQF

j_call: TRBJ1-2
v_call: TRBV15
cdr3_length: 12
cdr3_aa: ATSRVDPNYGYT

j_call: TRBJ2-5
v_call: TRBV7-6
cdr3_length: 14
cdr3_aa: ASSLGLGENPVTQY

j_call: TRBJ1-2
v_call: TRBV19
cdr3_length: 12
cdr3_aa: ASSIPGGNYGYT

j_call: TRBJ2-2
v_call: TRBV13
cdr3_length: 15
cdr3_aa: ASSLYSGAAYTGELF